The 27 T cell receptor beta chains below all came from one sample that was sequenced in a study of T cell clonality in common variable immunodeficiency. TCRdb's copy holds only in-frame clones and misses some; the assay was immunoSEQ multiplex PCR. The specimen has some 50,000 clones, none found just once. Sequenced sample: peripheral blood mononuclear cells. The receptors shown here come from a person aged 18 to 70 in good health.

This clone was found many times. The read comes to an end 3 residues before the CDR3 does, leaving the germline J gene to fill in the end. This chain connects TRBV20-1 to TRBJ2-7; 8 positions agree with TRBD2. The CDR3 spans 11 residues. V lost 5 bases, J lost 6 bases, and 3 bases stayed unmatched. The V gene's germline CDR1 is DFQATT and CDR2 SNEGSKA (reference sequence). The DNA read from the CDR3 is TGCAGTGCTTTCAGCGGGGGCGAG. Translating gives CSAFSGGE. The CDR3 as a whole reads CSAFSGGEQYF.

This clone has ten or more counts. The read is 3 residues too short to cover the CDR3 end, so that end is filled in from the germline J gene. The V call is TRBV18, the J call TRBJ1-5; possibly TRBD1 for D (5 bases). The V and J ends lost 3 bases and 6 bases respectively, with 15 bases between them. The CDR3 length is 15 residues. Germline values: CDR1 KGHSH, CDR2 LQKENI. CDR3 DNA (partial): TGTGCCAGCTCACCCGAATCGGGGGGTAGTCAGCCC. Its translation: CASSPESGGSQP. In full, the CDR3 is CASSPESGGSQPQHF.

This clone was seen ten or more times. From the germline J gene comes the end of the CDR3, since the read stops 3 residues before it. The chain is built from TRBV6-2 or TRBV6-3 and TRBJ1-6, with 7 bases lining up with TRBD1. Trimming at V came to 0 bases and at J to 7 bases, leaving 3 bases not matched to a gene. Germline V gene lookup returns CDR1 MNHEY and CDR2 SVGEGT. This CDR3 is built from 15 residues. The CDR3 protein is CASSYSPGQNSPLHF. Incomplete CDR3 DNA: TGTGCCAGCAGTTACTCCCCGGGACAGAATTCACCC.

Concerning this clone itself: Read data end 3 residues before the CDR3 end; the end is taken from the germline J gene. The V gene is TRBV19, the J gene TRBJ2-1; 7 bases fit TRBD1. Germline V lookup: CDR1 LNHDA, CDR2 SQIVND (reference sequence). The junction had 4 bases not matched to a gene; V was cut back by 5 bases and J by 6 bases. The CDR3 length is 13 residues. This chain's CDR3 is CASSPTGLNEQFF. CDR3 bases read: TGTGCCAGTAGTCCGACAGGGCTCAATGAG.

This clone was observed at least ten times. The CDR3 is cut off 3 residues early in the read; its end comes from the germline J gene. The V and J genes are TRBV5-4 and TRBJ2-1; 9 bases match TRBD2. This CDR3 has 15 amino acids. Trimming cost V 4 bases and J 6 bases; bases outside gene matches: 8. In germline, CDR1 is SGHNT, CDR2 YYREEE (reference sequence). Here the CDR3 reads CASSPPSGEGNEQFF. CDR3 bases read: TGTGCCAGCAGCCCCCCTAGCGGGGAAGGCAATGAG.

There are many counts of this clone. CDR3 residues: CASSLLAGVSLNEQFF. CDR3 DNA, as far as it was read: TGTGCCAGCAGTTTATTAGCGGGAGTGTCTTTAAATGAG. The chain uses TRBV28 and TRBJ2-1, with 9 bases lining up with TRBD2. Read data end 3 residues before the CDR3 end; the end is taken from the germline J gene. This CDR3 spans 16 amino acids. The V gene end was trimmed by 1 base and the J gene end by 7 bases; junction bases not matched to a gene: 8. Per the germline V gene, CDR1 is MDHEN and CDR2 is SYDVKM.

This clone was seen repeatedly, ten times or more. Coverage ceases 3 residues before the CDR3 finishes, and the germline J gene fills in the end. This sequence joins TRBV19 and TRBJ2-1; possibly TRBD2 for D (6 bases). Trimming cost V 3 bases and J 5 bases, with 20 bases left between them. The V gene's germline CDR1 is LNHDA and CDR2 SQIVND (reference sequence). CDR3 length equals 17 residues. The part of the CDR3 DNA that was read is TGTGCCAGTAGTATGGGACTCGGCTCGACGGACCACAATGAG. Translating gives CASSMGLGSTDHNE. The entire CDR3 is CASSMGLGSTDHNEQFF.

This clone was seen at least ten times. The CDR3 end is not reached by the read, which stops 3 residues before it; the germline J gene fills it in. V is TRBV29-1 and J is TRBJ1-2; possible D gene TRBD1, 5 bases. Germline-derived CDR1 and CDR2 are SQVTM and ANQGSEA. This CDR3 spans 11 amino acids. CDR3 in amino acids: CSVWVGGGYTF. The sequenced part of the CDR3 DNA is TGCAGCGTCTGGGTCGGGGGAGGC.

This clone was observed a handful of times. Read data end 3 residues before the CDR3 end; the end is taken from the germline J gene. V gene TRBV10-2 combines with J gene TRBJ2-1, with TRBD2 identical over 8 bases. This CDR3 spans 13 amino acids. CDR1 is WSHSY and CDR2 is SAAADI in the germline V gene. V shed 7 bases and J 9 bases; nucleotides not matched to a gene: 8. CDR3 bases read: TGCGCCAGCAAGTACGGGGGGGGCCGTGAG. Amino acid sequence: CASKYGGGRE. The whole CDR3 protein reads CASKYGGGREQFF.

This clone was found many times. The CDR3 end is not reached by the read, which stops 3 residues before it; the germline J gene fills it in. The gene calls are TRBV20-1 and TRBJ2-7, with TRBD2 identical over 13 bases. The CDR3 totals 16 residues. V gave up 0 bases and J gave up 2 bases; unmatched junction bases: 4. Germline V gene data show CDR1 as DFQATT and CDR2 as SNEGSKA (reference sequence). CDR3 sequence reads: CSARDATSGRAYEQYF. The sequenced part of the CDR3 DNA is TGCAGTGCTAGAGACGCTACTAGCGGGAGGGCCTACGAG.

As concerns this clone: The read ends 3 residues before the CDR3 terminus; that terminus is restored from the germline J gene. The chain has TRBV18 and TRBJ1-4, with D possibly being TRBD1 (6 bases). The V gene's germline CDR1 is KGHSH and CDR2 LQKENI. CDR3 length: 16 residues. The CDR3 protein is CASSPIAQGGNSPLFF. The part of the CDR3 DNA that was read is TGTGCCAGCTCACCAATAGCACAGGGAGGTAATTCACCA.

This clone was found a few times. The read finishes 3 residues shy of the CDR3 end, and the germline J gene is used to complete it. The chain has TRBV5-1 and TRBJ2-7; 7 bases fit TRBD1. This CDR3 contains 13 residues. The germline CDR1 and CDR2 sequences are SGHRS and YFSETQ. The J segment lost 6 bases and the V segment lost 0 bases, leaving 3 bases of the junction unmatched. CDR3 DNA, as far as it was read: TGCGCCAGCAGCTTGGATCACAGGGGCGAG. The encoded protein is CASSLDHRGE. Given in full, the CDR3 is CASSLDHRGEQYF.

This clone was seen repeatedly, ten times or more. The CDR3 end is not reached by the read, which stops 3 residues before it; the germline J gene fills it in. This sequence joins TRBV12-3 or TRBV12-4 and TRBJ1-2; 9 bases agree with TRBD1. Trimming removed 1 base from V and 4 bases from J; junction bases left unmatched: 10. CDR3 length equals 17 residues. The CDR3 sequence is CASSLGGTGKRGYGYTF. The part of the CDR3 DNA that was read is TGTGCCAGCAGTTTAGGAGGGACAGGGAAGCGGGGCTATGGC.

Comments on this clone: The missing CDR3 end, 3 residues past where the read stops, is filled in from the germline J gene. The chain links TRBV2 to TRBJ1-6; 9 nucleotides align to TRBD1. In germline, CDR1 is SNHLY, CDR2 FYNNEI. J was trimmed by 7 bases and V by 8 bases; bases with no gene match: 9. This CDR3 contains 15 residues. The part of the CDR3 DNA that was read is TGTGCCAGCGGACAGGGGTACCTTTCAAATTCACCC. This sequence encodes CASGQGYLSNSP. The entire CDR3 protein is CASGQGYLSNSPLHF.

The sample holds many counts of this clone. The CDR3 goes on 3 residues after the read ends, and that part is filled in from the germline J gene. The gene calls are TRBV29-1 and TRBJ2-1; tentative D call: TRBD1 (5 bases). The CDR3 contains 12 residues. Trimming cost V 7 bases and J 3 bases, with 10 bases left between them. Per germline, CDR1 SQVTM and CDR2 ANQGSEA. CDR3 sequence: CSGYDSYNEQFF. The sequenced part of the CDR3 DNA is TGCAGCGGCTACGACAGCTACAATGAG.

This clone has at least ten counts. With the read ending 3 residues before the CDR3 end, the germline J gene is used to fill in that end. This chain connects TRBV6-1 to TRBJ1-2; D gene uncertain. The CDR3 is 15 amino acids. Trimming took off 3 bases at V and 1 base at J, with 12 bases between the two ends. Germline loops: CDR1 MNHNS, CDR2 SASEGT. The CDR3: CASSDPPSDNYGYTF. The CDR3 bases that were read are TGTGCCAGCAGTGATCCCCCTTCAGATAACTATGGC.

This clone was recorded at least ten times. The CDR3 end is not reached by the read, which stops 3 residues before it; the germline J gene fills it in. The chain links TRBV19 to TRBJ2-5; 11 bases map to TRBD2. The CDR3 is made up of 15 amino acids. J was trimmed by 5 bases and V by 5 bases; bases with no gene match: 7. Germline loops: CDR1 LNHDA, CDR2 SQIVND (reference sequence). This CDR3 is CASSPGLAVGETQYF. The sequenced CDR3 bases are TGTGCCAGTAGTCCGGGACTAGCGGTAGGGGAGACC. Full variable domain (remainder filled in from reference TRBV19 and TRBJ2-5): DGGITQSPKYLFRKEGQNVTLSCEQNLNHDAMYWYRQDPGQGLRLIYYSQIVNDFQKGDIAEGYSVSREKKESFPLTVTSAQKNPTAFYLCASSPGLAVGETQYFGPGTRLLVL.

This clone showed up just a few times. The read comes to an end 3 residues before the CDR3 does, leaving the germline J gene to fill in the end. The chain carries TRBV2 and TRBJ2-1; 9 nucleotides agree with TRBD2. Germline values: CDR1 SNHLY, CDR2 FYNNEI. The CDR3 totals 15 residues. V lost 6 bases and J lost 7; bases outside the gene matches: 10. The CDR3: CASSSRGGVWNEQFF. The covered CDR3 bases are TGTGCCAGCAGCTCGCGGGGGGGGGTTTGGAATGAG.

With regard to this clone: From the germline J gene comes the end of the CDR3, since the read stops 3 residues before it. V gene TRBV18 combines with J gene TRBJ2-2; D gene ambiguous. The CDR3 sequence is 14 residues long. Germline V lookup: CDR1 KGHSH, CDR2 LQKENI. CDR3 bases read: TGTGCCAGCTCACAACAATCAACTAATGAAAAG. Its protein is CASSQQSTNEK. In full, the CDR3 reads CASSQQSTNEKLFF. Filled out from reference TRBV18 and TRBJ2-2, the complete variable domain reads NAGVMQNPRHLVRRRGQEARLRCSPMKGHSHVYWYRQLPEEGLKFMVYLQKENIIDESGMPKERFSAEFPKEGPSILRIQQVVRGDSAAYFCASSQQSTNEKLFFGEGSRLTVL.

This clone was observed at least ten times. A read error may be the cause here, since a much bigger clone is one base away. The sequenced fragment ends 3 residues before the CDR3 boundary, so the rest is inferred from the germline J gene. This chain connects TRBV5-1 to TRBJ2-2, with D perhaps TRBD1 (5 bases). This CDR3 has 17 residues. Per the germline V gene, CDR1 is SGHRS and CDR2 is YFSETQ. The CDR3 loop reads CASSLGVGHSGANVLFF. The CDR3 DNA, read in part, is TGCGCCAGCAGCTTGGGAGTAGGGCATTCTGGGGCCAACGTG.

This clone was detected ten times or more. The junction differs from germline at one of its ends, possibly a read error. Sequencing ends 3 residues short of the CDR3 end; the germline J gene provides the rest. This sequence joins TRBV4-2 and TRBJ1-5; D perhaps matches TRBD1 (6 bases). Germline lookup yields CDR1 LGHNA and CDR2 YNFKEQ. This CDR3 has 17 residues. Partial CDR3 DNA: TGCGCCAGCAGCCAAGAACAAACAGGGAGGTACGGTCAGCCC. Its protein is CASSQEQTGRYGQP. The complete CDR3 protein is CASSQEQTGRYGQPQHF.

This clone was picked up many times. The CDR3 end is not reached by the read, which stops 3 residues before it; the germline J gene fills it in. The chain couples TRBV20-1 to TRBJ2-1; 10 positions match TRBD2. From germline, CDR1 is DFQATT and CDR2 SNEGSKA (reference sequence). The V segment lost 5 bases and the J segment 2 bases; nucleotides outside the gene matches: 6. CDR3 length equals 15 residues. The sequenced CDR3 bases are TGCAGTGCTTGGACTAGCGGAGTACCCTACAATGAG. Translation gives CSAWTSGVPYNE. The full CDR3 sequence reads CSAWTSGVPYNEQFF.

This clone has at least ten counts. The CDR3 here is CASSITAGELAKNIQYF. CDR3 bases read: TGTGCCAGTAGTATTACAGCGGGGGAACTAGCCAAAAACATT. V and J are TRBV19 and TRBJ2-4, with 8 bases identical to TRBD2. The CDR3 is cut off 3 residues early in the read; its end comes from the germline J gene. Germline-derived CDR1 and CDR2 are LNHDA and SQIVND (reference sequence). The CDR3 length is 17 residues. J lost 0 bases, V lost 3 bases, and 7 bases had no gene match.

In its sample, this clone was seen many times. The CDR3 goes on 3 residues after the read ends, and that part is filled in from the germline J gene. V and J are TRBV6-4 and TRBJ2-3, with TRBD2 matching 11 bases. V shed 0 bases, J shed 4 bases, and the junction held 0 bases outside the gene matches. The CDR3 is 15 amino acids. The germline V gene has CDR1 MRHNA and CDR2 SNTAGT. The part of the CDR3 DNA that was read is TGTGCCAGCAGTGACTCTAGCGGGGGGGCAGATACG. It yields the protein CASSDSSGGADT. From start to end, the CDR3 is CASSDSSGGADTQYF.

CDR3 residues: CSARSLSSGRAREQFF. Partial CDR3 DNA: TGCAGTGCTAGATCCTTGTCTAGCGGGAGAGCCCGTGAG. The chain combines TRBV20-1 with TRBJ2-1; 10 bases fit TRBD2. Sequencing ends 3 residues short of the CDR3 end; the germline J gene provides the rest. The CDR3 length is 16 residues. The trim removed 2 bases at V and 9 bases at J, leaving 13 bases unmatched. Germline V gene sequence: CDR1 DFQATT, CDR2 SNEGSKA (reference sequence).

This clone was counted ten times or more. With the read ending 3 residues before the CDR3 end, the germline J gene is used to fill in that end. The chain recombines TRBV2 with TRBJ2-3; possibly TRBD1 for D (6 bases). CDR1 and CDR2 (germline): SNHLY, FYNNEI. This CDR3 is 13 amino acids long. Trimming took off 6 bases at V and 3 bases at J, with 10 bases between the two ends. The CDR3 spells CASRQGRTDTQYF. The sequenced part of the CDR3 DNA is TGTGCCAGCAGACAGGGAAGGACAGATACG.

This clone was picked up a small number of times. The CDR3 extends 3 residues past the end of the read, so its final part is completed from the germline J gene. The chain couples TRBV6-2 or TRBV6-3 to TRBJ1-1; no firm D call. The germline V gene has CDR1 MNHEY and CDR2 SVGEGT. The CDR3 has 15 residues. V was trimmed by 7 bases and J by 6 bases, leaving 21 bases between them. CDR3 protein: CASKYSGRGGAEAFF. Incomplete CDR3 DNA: TGTGCCAGCAAATATTCCGGGCGAGGCGGGGCTGAA.